This is a list of T cell receptor beta chains from one sample in a study of blood T cell repertoires in COVID-19. Using immunoSEQ multiplex PCR, the repertoire was profiled, and TCRdb retains in-frame clones only, with some absent. The sample lists 250,000 to 300,000 clones, roughly nine tenths occurring once. Source material: PBMCs or T cells enriched from blood (not recorded which). Every receptor here comes from a human donor in a cohort exposed to, infected with or recovered from COVID-19 (not recorded which). The donor label of this sample is uncertain. The CDR3 runs from the conserved cysteine through the conserved F or W. Size is omitted from some rows. Given values are once, few, many or a class for expanded clones.

size: NA
J: TRBJ1-4
V: TRBV7-2
CDR3: CASSLTPGQLSESGEKLFF

size: NA
J: TRBJ2-7
V: TRBV18
CDR3: CASSPLPTKSSYEQYF

size: once
J: TRBJ2-2
V: TRBV19
CDR3: CASRETANTGELFF

size: NA
J: TRBJ2-1
V: TRBV6-5
CDR3: CASSSQGLDYNEQFF

size: NA
J: TRBJ2-7
V: TRBV30
CDR3: CAHESGTSRNYQYF

size: NA
J: TRBJ2-7
V: TRBV5-1
CDR3: CASSLGLAGSAYEQYF

size: NA
J: TRBJ1-1
V: TRBV19
CDR3: CASSLGQGGGNTEAFF

size: NA
J: TRBJ2-7
V: TRBV7-2
CDR3: CASSNQWEDEQYF

size: NA
J: TRBJ2-7
V: TRBV7-2
CDR3: CASSPQGAFSSYEQYF

size: NA
J: TRBJ2-1
V: TRBV6-1
CDR3: CASSESGGLHEQFF

size: NA
J: TRBJ1-3
V: TRBV9
CDR3: CASSVGQGNSHSSGNTIYF

size: NA
J: TRBJ2-1
V: TRBV19
CDR3: CASSSSGGGYNEQFF

size: NA
J: TRBJ1-6
V: TRBV10-1
CDR3: CASRAGLNSPLHF

size: NA
J: TRBJ2-2
V: TRBV19
CDR3: CASSPGQGGSGELFF

size: NA
J: TRBJ1-2
V: TRBV30
CDR3: CAWSKEERNGYTF

size: NA
J: TRBJ2-1
V: TRBV4-1
CDR3: CASSQLNEQFF

size: NA
J: TRBJ1-5
V: TRBV27
CDR3: CASSLSGRVNQPQHF

size: NA
J: TRBJ2-3
V: TRBV4-1
CDR3: CASSQDPSGYTDTQYF

size: NA
J: TRBJ1-2
V: TRBV7-2
CDR3: CASSSGGPTNYGYTF

size: NA
J: TRBJ1-1
V: TRBV7-2
CDR3: CASRLIWNTEAFF

size: NA
J: TRBJ2-2
V: TRBV7-2
CDR3: CASSLRKTTGELFF

size: NA
J: TRBJ1-1
V: TRBV4-1
CDR3: CASSLSWGVETEAFF

size: NA
J: TRBJ2-7
V: TRBV2
CDR3: CASSEFTRAEQYF

size: NA
J: TRBJ1-2
V: TRBV2
CDR3: CASSPGGRYGYTF

size: once
J: TRBJ1-2
V: TRBV6-5
CDR3: CASRTGSYGYTF

size: NA
J: TRBJ1-4
V: TRBV18
CDR3: CASSLPGQGGEKLFF

size: NA
J: TRBJ2-7
V: TRBV5-4
CDR3: CASSLEDRQYF

size: NA
J: TRBJ1-1
V: TRBV23-1
CDR3: CASSQWGTAMNTEAFF

size: NA
J: TRBJ1-2
V: TRBV19
CDR3: CASGTGSGYTF

size: NA
J: TRBJ2-2
V: TRBV7-2
CDR3: CASSRSASGGTFTGELFF

size: NA
J: TRBJ1-2
V: TRBV19
CDR3: CASQGQNFYGYTF

size: NA
J: TRBJ1-6
V: TRBV19
CDR3: CASSAQRVGSPLHF

size: NA
J: TRBJ1-1
V: TRBV5-1
CDR3: CASSPGQGTEAFF

size: NA
J: TRBJ2-3
V: TRBV2
CDR3: CASSEGLAGGPRTDTQYF

size: NA
J: TRBJ1-1
V: TRBV7-8
CDR3: CASSQGYETEAFF

size: NA
J: TRBJ1-1
V: TRBV21-1
CDR3: CASSKAPFGNSMNTEAFF

size: NA
J: TRBJ1-1
V: TRBV6-5
CDR3: CASSITGTGDPEAFF

size: NA
J: TRBJ1-1
V: TRBV13
CDR3: CASSLRGGTEAFF

size: once
J: TRBJ2-3
V: TRBV20-1
CDR3: CSASQGGGDRGNTQYF

size: NA
J: TRBJ1-4
V: TRBV2
CDR3: CASSKGRGTNEKLFF

size: NA
J: TRBJ2-2
V: TRBV5-4
CDR3: CASSPRLSANTGELFF

size: NA
J: TRBJ1-2
V: TRBV6-5
CDR3: CASKLQVTEWNGYTF

size: NA
J: TRBJ1-5
V: TRBV21-1
CDR3: CASSSRDWQTGDYQPQHF

size: NA
J: TRBJ1-1
V: TRBV10-3
CDR3: CAIRPSIRAGGTEAFF

size: NA
J: TRBJ2-7
V: TRBV4-1
CDR3: CASSRRLAGARAYEQYF

size: NA
J: TRBJ1-1
V: TRBV7-2
CDR3: CASSLTQGYVDTEAFF

size: NA
J: TRBJ2-7
V: TRBV2
CDR3: CASSEERVSSYEQYF

size: NA
J: TRBJ1-2
V: TRBV6-5
CDR3: CASSPTWLENGYTF

size: NA
J: TRBJ2-1
V: TRBV9
CDR3: CASSTGTSVVNEQFF

size: NA
J: TRBJ1-1
V: TRBV29-1
CDR3: CSVDPGQGVGYTEAFF

size: NA
J: TRBJ2-5
V: TRBV5-4
CDR3: CASSSGQEYVGETQYF

size: NA
J: TRBJ1-4
V: TRBV7-9
CDR3: CASSSGQSEKLFF

size: NA
J: TRBJ2-3
V: TRBV11-2
CDR3: CASSLVGTGTDTQYF

size: NA
J: TRBJ1-4
V: TRBV19
CDR3: CASGPGTGVEKLFF

size: once
J: TRBJ2-7
V: TRBV6-5
CDR3: CASSSPVTYEQYF

size: NA
J: TRBJ1-1
V: TRBV11-2
CDR3: CASSLSEEAFF

size: once
J: TRBJ1-6
V: TRBV13
CDR3: CASSFSLGQGNSPLHF

size: NA
J: TRBJ2-7
V: TRBV12-5
CDR3: CASGPPVAEQYF

size: NA
J: TRBJ2-3
V: TRBV4-2
CDR3: CASSQESGGYTDTQYF

size: few
J: TRBJ2-7
V: TRBV21-1
CDR3: CASSTETPHEQYF